This T cell receptor (beta chain) was sequenced for a study of cytomegalovirus exposure and HLA in healthy donors. Some clones are missing from TCRdb's copy, which holds only in-frame ones; the method was immunoSEQ multiplex PCR. The table includes over 150,000 clones, 84% detected once. Germline V gene sequence: CDR1 MDHEN, CDR2 SYDVKM. V shed 5 bases, J shed 4 bases, and the junction held 22 bases outside the gene matches. The CDR3 covers 19 residues. The J gene is TRBJ1-2, the V gene TRBV28; 7 bases are a match to TRBD1. Sequencing was done on a sample of PBMCs. This TCR derives from a woman in her 30s in good health and CMV-seropositive. CDR3 in DNA: TGTGCCAGCAGTAGCCGCTCGAGGGACAGTGACTTTTTTGGCTATGGCTACACCTTC. Translating gives CASSSRSRDSDFFGYGYTF.